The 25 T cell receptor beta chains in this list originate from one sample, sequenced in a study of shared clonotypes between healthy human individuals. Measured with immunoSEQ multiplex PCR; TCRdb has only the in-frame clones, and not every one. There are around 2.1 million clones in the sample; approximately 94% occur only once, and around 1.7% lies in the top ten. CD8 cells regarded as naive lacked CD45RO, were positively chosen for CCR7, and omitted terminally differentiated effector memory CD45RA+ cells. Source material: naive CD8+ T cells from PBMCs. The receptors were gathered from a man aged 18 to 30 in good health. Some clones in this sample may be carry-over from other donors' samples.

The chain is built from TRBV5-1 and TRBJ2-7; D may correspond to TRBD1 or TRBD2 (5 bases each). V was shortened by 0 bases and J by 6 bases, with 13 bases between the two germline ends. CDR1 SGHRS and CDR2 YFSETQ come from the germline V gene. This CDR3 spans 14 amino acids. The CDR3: CASSLGGGSSEQYF. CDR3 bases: TGCGCCAGCAGCTTGGGTGGGGGATCTAGCGAGCAGTACTTC.

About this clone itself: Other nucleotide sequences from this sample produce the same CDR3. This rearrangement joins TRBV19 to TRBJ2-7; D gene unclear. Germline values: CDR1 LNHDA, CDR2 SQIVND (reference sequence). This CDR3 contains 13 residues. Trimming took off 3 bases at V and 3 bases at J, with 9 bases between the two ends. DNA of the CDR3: TGTGCCAGTAGTATTGGGTCCGGCTACGAGCAGTACTTC. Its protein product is CASSIGSGYEQYF.

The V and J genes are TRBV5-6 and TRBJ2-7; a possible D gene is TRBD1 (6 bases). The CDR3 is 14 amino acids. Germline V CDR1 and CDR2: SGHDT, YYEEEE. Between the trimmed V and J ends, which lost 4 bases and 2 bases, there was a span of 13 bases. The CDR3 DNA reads TGTGCCAGCAGCCCACGGACAGAGCCCTACGAGCAGTACTTC. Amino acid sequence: CASSPRTEPYEQYF.

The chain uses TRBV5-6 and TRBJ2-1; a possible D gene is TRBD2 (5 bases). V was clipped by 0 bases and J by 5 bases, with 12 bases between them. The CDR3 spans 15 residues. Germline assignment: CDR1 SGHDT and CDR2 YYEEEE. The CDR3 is CASSLGDYQDNEQFF. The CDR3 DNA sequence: TGTGCCAGCAGCTTGGGCGACTACCAGGACAATGAGCAGTTCTTC.

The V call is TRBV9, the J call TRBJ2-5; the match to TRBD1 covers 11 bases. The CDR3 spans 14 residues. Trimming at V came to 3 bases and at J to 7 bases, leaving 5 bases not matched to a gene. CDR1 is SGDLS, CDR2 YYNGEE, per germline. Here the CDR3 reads CASSAGTGGLTQYF. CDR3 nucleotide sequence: TGTGCCAGCAGCGCCGGGACAGGGGGTCTGACCCAGTACTTC.

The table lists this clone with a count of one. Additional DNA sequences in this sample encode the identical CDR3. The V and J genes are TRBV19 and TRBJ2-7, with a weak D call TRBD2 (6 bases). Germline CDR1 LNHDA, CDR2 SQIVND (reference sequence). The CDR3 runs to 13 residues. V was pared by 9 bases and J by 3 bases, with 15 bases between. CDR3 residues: CASRLAGSYEQYF. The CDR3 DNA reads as TGTGCCAGCCGCCTGGCGGGGAGCTACGAGCAGTACTTC.

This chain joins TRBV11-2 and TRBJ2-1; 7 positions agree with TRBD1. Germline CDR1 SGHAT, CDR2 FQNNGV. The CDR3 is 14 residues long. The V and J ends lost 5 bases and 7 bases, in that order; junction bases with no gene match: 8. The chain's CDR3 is CASSRGGSRNEQFF. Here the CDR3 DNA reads TGTGCCAGCAGCCGAGGGGGCTCTAGGAATGAGCAGTTCTTC. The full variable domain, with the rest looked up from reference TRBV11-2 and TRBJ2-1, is EAGVAQSPRYKIIEKRQSVAFWCNPISGHATLYWYQQILGQGPKLLIQFQNNGVVDDSQLPKDRFSAERLKGVDSTLKIQPAKLEDSAVYLCASSRGGSRNEQFFGPGTRLTVL.

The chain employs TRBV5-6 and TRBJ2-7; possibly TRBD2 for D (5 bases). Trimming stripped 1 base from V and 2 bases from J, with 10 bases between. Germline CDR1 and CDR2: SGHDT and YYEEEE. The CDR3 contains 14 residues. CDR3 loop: CASSLLGAPYEQYF. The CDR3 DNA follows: TGTGCCAGCAGCTTGCTGGGAGCCCCCTACGAGCAGTACTTC.

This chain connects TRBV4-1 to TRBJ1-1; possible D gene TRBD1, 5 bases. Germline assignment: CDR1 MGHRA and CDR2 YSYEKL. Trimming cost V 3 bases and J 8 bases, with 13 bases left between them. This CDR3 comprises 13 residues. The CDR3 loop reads CASSQPPGSEAFF. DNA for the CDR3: TGCGCCAGCAGCCAGCCTCCAGGGTCCGAAGCTTTCTTT.

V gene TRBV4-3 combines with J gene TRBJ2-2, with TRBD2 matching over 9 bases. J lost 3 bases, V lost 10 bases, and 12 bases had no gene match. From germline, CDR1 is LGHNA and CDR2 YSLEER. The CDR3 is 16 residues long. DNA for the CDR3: TGCGCCACCCCTCTTCGGGCTAGCGGGGACACCGGGGAGCTGTTTTTT. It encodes CATPLRASGDTGELFF.

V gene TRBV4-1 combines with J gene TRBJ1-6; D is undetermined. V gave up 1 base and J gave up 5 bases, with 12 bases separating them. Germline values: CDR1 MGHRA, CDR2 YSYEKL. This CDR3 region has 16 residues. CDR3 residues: CASSQGLLDDNSPLHF. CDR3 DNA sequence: TGCGCCAGCAGCCAAGGCCTCTTGGATGATAATTCACCCCTCCACTTT.

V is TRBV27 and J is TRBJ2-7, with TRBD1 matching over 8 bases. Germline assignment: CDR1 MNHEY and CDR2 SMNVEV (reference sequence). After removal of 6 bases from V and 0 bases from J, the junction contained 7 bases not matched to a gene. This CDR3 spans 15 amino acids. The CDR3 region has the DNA TGTGCCAGCAGCGGGCGGGACAGGCCCTCCTACGAGCAGTACTTC. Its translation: CASSGRDRPSYEQYF.

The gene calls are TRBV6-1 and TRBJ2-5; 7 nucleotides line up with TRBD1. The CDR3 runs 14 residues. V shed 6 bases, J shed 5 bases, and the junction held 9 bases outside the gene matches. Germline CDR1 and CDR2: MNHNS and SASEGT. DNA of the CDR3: TGTGCCAGCAGGGGGAAGGACAGGTTGGAGACCCAGTACTTC. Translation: CASRGKDRLETQYF.

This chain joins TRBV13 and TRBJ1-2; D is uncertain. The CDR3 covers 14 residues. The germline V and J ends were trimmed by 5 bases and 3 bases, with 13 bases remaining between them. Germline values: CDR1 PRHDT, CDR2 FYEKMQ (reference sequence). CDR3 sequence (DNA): TGTGCCAGCAGCCCCGAACGAGGGTACTATGGCTACACCTTC. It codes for CASSPERGYYGYTF. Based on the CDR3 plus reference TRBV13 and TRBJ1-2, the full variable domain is AAGVIQSPRHLIKEKRETATLKCYPIPRHDTVYWYQQGPGQDPQFLISFYEKMQSDKGSIPDRFSAQQFSDYHSELNMSSLELGDSALYFCASSPERGYYGYTFGSGTRLTVV.

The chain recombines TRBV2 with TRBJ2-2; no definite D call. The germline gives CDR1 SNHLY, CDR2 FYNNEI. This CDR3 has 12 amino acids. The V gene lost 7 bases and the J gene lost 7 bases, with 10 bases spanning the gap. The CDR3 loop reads CASIDRGGELFF. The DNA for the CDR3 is TGTGCCAGCATCGATCGAGGCGGGGAGCTGTTTTTT.

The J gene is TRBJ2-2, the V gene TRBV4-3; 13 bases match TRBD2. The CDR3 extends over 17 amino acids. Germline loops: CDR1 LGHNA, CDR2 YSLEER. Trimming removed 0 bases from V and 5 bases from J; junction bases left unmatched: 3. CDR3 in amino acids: CASSQDGLAGETGELFF. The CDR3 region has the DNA TGCGCCAGCAGCCAAGATGGACTAGCGGGAGAAACCGGGGAGCTGTTTTTT.

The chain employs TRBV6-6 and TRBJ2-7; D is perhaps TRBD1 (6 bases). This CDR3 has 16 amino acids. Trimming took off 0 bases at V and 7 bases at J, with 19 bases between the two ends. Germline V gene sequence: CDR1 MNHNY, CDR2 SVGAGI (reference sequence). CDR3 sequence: CASSYSARDKTSEQYF. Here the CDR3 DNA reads TGTGCCAGCAGTTACTCTGCCAGGGACAAAACGTCGGAGCAGTACTTC.

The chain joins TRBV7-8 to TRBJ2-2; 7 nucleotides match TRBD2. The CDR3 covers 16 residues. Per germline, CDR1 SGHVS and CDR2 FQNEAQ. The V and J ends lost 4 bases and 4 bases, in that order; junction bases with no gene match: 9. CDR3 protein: CASSSGRGSATGELFF. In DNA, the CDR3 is TGTGCCAGCAGCTCGGGGAGGGGATCGGCCACCGGGGAGCTGTTTTTT. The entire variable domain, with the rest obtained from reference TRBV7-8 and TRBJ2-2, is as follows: GAGVSQSPRYKVAKRGQDVALRCDPISGHVSLFWYQQALGQGPEFLTYFQNEAQLDKSGLPSDRFFAERPEGSVSTLKIQRTQQEDSAVYLCASSSGRGSATGELFFGEGSRLTVL.

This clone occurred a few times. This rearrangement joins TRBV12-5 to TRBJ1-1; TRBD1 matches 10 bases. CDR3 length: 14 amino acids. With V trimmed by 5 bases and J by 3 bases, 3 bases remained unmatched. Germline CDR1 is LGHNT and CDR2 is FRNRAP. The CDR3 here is CASGPGTGDTEAFF. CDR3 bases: TGTGCTAGTGGTCCCGGGACAGGGGACACTGAAGCTTTCTTT. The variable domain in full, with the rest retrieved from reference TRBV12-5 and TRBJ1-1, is DARVTQTPRHKVTEMGQEVTMRCQPILGHNTVFWYRQTMMQGLELLAYFRNRAPLDDSGMPKDRFSAEMPDATLATLKIQPSEPRDSAVYFCASGPGTGDTEAFFGQGTRLTVV.

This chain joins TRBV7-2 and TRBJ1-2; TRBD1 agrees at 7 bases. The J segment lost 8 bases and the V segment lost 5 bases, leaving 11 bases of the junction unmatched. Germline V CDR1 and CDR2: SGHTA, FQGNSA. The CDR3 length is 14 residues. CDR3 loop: CASSPRGSQAGYTF. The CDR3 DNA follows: TGTGCCAGCAGCCCCAGGGGGTCCCAAGCGGGCTACACCTTC.

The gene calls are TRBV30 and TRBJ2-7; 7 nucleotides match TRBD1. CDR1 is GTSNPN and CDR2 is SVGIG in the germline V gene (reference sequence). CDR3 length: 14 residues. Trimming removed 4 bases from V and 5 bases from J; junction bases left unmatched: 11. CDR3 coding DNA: TGTGCCTGGACCCCGGGAAGGGGGCCCAACGAGCAGTACTTC. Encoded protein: CAWTPGRGPNEQYF.

DNA of the CDR3: TGTGCCAGCTCGAAAGGCAGATTCTATGGCTACACCTTC. The encoded protein is CASSKGRFYGYTF. The genes are TRBV27 and TRBJ1-2; D is unclear. Germline CDR1 MNHEY, CDR2 SMNVEV (reference sequence). CDR3 length equals 13 residues. Trimming took off 8 bases at V and 4 bases at J, with 14 bases between the two ends.

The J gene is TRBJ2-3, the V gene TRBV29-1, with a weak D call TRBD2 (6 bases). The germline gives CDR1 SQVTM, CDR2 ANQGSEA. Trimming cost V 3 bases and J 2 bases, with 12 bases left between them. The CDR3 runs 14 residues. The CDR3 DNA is TGCAGCGTTGACTTGGGACTTACCACAGATACGCAGTATTTT. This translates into CSVDLGLTTDTQYF.

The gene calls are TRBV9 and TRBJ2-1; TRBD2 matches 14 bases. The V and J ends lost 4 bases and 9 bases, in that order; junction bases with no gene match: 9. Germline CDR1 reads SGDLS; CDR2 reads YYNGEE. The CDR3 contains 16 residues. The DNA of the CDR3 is TGTGCCAGCAGCATCGGGACTAGCGGGAGTCTTCGTGAGCAGTTCTTC. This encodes CASSIGTSGSLREQFF.

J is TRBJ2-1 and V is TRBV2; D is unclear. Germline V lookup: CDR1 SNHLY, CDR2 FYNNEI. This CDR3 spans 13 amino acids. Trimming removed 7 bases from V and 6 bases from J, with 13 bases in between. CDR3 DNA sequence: TGTGCCAGCACCCCCTTAGTCGGCAATGAGCAGTTCTTC. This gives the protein CASTPLVGNEQFF.